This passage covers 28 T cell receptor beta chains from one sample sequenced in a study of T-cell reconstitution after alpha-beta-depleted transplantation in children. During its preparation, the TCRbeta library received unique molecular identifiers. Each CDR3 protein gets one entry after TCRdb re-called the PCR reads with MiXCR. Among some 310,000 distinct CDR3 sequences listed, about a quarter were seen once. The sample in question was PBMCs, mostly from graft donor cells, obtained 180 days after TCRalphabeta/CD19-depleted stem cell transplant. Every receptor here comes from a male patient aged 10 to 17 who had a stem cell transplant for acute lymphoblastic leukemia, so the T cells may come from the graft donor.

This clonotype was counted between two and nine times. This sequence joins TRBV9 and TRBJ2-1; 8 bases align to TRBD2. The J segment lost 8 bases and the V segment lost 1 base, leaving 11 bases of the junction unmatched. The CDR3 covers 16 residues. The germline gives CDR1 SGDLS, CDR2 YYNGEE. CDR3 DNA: TGTGCCAGCAGCGTAACGTTCAGCGGGAGTGGCGATGAGCAGTTCTTC. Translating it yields CASSVTFSGSGDEQFF.

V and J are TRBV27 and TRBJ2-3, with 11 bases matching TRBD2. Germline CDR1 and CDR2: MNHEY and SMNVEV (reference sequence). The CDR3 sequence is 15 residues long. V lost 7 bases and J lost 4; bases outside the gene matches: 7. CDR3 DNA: TGTGCCAGCATTCGACTAGCGGGACGGTCAGATACGCAGTATTTT. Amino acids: CASIRLAGRSDTQYF.

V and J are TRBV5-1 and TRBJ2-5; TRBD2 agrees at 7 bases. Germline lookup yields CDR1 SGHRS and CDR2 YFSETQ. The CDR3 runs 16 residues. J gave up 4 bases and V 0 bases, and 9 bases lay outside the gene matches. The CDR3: CASSLAVAGPLETQYF. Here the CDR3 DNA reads TGCGCCAGCAGCTTGGCAGTAGCGGGCCCTTTAGAGACCCAGTACTTC.

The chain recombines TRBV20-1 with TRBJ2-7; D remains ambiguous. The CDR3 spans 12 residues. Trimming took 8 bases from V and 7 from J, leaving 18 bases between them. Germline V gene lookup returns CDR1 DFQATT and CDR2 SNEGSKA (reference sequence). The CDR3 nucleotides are TGCAGTCCCACAACCACAGCCCGGGAGCAGTACTTC. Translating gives CSPTTTAREQYF.

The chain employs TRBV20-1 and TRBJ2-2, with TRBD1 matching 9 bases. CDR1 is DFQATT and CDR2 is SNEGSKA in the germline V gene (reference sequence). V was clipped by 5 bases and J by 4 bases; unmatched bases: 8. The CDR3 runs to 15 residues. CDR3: CSASGQGLVTGELFF. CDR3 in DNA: TGCAGTGCTTCGGGACAGGGCCTCGTCACCGGGGAGCTGTTTTTT.

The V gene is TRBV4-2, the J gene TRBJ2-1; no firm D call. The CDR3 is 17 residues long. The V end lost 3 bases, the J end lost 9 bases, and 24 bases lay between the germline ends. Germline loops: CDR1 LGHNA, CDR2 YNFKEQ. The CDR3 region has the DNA TGTGCCAGCAGCCACGATTTCACGGTACTAAGGAGCAGTGAGCAGTTCTTC. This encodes CASSHDFTVLRSSEQFF.

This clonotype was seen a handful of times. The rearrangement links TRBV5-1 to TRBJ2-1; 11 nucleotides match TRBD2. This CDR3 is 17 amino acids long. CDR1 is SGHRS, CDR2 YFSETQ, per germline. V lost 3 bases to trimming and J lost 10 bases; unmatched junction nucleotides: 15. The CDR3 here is CASSSSSGRRGYGEQFF. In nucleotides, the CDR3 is TGCGCCAGCAGCTCGTCTAGCGGGAGGAGGGGCTACGGCGAGCAGTTCTTC.

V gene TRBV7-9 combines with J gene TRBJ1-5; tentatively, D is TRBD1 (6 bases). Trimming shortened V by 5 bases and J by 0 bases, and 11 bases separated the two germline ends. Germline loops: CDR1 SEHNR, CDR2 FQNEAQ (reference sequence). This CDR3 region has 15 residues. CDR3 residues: CASSHGTLSNQPQHF. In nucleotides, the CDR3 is TGTGCCAGCAGCCACGGGACACTTAGCAATCAGCCCCAGCATTTT. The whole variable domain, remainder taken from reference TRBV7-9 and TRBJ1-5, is DTGVSQNPRHKITKRGQNVTFRCDPISEHNRLYWYRQTLGQGPEFLTYFQNEAQLEKSRLLSDRFSAERPKGSFSTLEIQRTEQGDSAMYLCASSHGTLSNQPQHFGDGTRLSIL.

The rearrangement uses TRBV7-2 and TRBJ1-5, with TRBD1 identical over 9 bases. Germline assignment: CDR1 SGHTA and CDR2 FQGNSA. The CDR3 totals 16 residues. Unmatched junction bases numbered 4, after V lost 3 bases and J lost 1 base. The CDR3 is CASSFFGTGSNQPQHF. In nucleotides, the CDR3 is TGTGCCAGCAGCTTTTTCGGGACAGGGAGCAATCAGCCCCAGCATTTT.

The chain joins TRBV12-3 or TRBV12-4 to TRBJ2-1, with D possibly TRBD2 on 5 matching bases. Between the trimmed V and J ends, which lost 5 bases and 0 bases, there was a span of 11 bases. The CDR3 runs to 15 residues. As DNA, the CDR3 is TGTGCCAGCAGTATCCGGGAACGCTCCTACAATGAGCAGTTCTTC. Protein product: CASSIRERSYNEQFF.

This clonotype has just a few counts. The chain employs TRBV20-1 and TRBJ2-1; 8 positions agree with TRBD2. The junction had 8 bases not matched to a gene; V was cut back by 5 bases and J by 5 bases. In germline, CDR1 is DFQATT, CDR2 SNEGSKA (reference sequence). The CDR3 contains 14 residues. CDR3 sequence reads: CSAPLGLVNNEQFF. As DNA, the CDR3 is TGCAGTGCTCCCCTGGGACTAGTTAACAATGAGCAGTTCTTC.

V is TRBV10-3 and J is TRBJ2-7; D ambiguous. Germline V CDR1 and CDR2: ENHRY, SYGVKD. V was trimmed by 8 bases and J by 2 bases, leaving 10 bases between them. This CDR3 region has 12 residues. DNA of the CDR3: TGTGCCATCCTGACCGGTACCTACGAGCAGTACTTC. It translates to CAILTGTYEQYF.

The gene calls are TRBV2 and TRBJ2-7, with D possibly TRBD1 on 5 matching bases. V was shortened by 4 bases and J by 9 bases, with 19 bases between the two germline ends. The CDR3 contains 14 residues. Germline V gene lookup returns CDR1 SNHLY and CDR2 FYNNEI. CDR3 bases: TGTGCCAGCAGTGGGACACCAATCCTACGCGGGCAGTACTTC. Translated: CASSGTPILRGQYF.

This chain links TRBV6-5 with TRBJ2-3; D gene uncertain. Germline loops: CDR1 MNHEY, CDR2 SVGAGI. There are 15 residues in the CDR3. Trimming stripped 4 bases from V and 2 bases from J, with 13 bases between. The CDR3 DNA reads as TGTGCCAGCAGTTCCCCCGGGCAGATCACAGATACGCAGTATTTT. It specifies CASSSPGQITDTQYF.

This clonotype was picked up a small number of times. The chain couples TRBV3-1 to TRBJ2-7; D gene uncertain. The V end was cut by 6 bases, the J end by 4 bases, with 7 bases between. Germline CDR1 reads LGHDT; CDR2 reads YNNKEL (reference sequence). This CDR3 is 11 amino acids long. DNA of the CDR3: TGTGCCAGCAGAGACCGATACGAGCAGTACTTC. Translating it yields CASRDRYEQYF.

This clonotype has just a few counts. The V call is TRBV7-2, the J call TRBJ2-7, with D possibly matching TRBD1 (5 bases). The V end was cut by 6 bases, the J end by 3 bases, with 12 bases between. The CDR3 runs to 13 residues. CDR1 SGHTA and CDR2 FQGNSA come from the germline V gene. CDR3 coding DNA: TGTGCCAGCAGTTACACAGGATTCTACGAGCAGTACTTC. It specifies CASSYTGFYEQYF.

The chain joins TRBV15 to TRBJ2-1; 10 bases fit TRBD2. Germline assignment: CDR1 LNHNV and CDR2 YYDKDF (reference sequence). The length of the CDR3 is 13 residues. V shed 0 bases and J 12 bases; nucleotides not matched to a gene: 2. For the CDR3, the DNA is TGTGCCACCAGCAGAGATCGGACTAGCGGGCAGTTCTTC. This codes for CATSRDRTSGQFF.

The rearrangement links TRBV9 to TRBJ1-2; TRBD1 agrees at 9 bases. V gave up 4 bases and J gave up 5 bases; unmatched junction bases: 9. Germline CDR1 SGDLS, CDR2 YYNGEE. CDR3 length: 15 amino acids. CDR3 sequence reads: CASSIQGARGYGYTF. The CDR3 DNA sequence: TGTGCCAGCAGCATACAGGGGGCGCGAGGGTATGGCTACACCTTC.

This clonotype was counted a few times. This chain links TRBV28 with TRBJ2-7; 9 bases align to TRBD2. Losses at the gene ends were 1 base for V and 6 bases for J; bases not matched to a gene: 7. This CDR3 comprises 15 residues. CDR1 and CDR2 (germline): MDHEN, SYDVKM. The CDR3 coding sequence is TGTGCCAGCAGTTTATTGGGGACTAGCTGGTCCGAGCAGTACTTC. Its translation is CASSLLGTSWSEQYF.

In DNA, the CDR3 is TGTGCCAGCAGTTTGGGGGGTGGGAGGTATGGCTACACCTTC. Translating gives CASSLGGGRYGYTF. The rearrangement joins TRBV12-3 or TRBV12-4 to TRBJ1-2, with a weak D call TRBD1 (5 bases). V dropped 3 bases and J dropped 5 bases, with 13 bases sitting between them. The CDR3 has 14 amino acids.

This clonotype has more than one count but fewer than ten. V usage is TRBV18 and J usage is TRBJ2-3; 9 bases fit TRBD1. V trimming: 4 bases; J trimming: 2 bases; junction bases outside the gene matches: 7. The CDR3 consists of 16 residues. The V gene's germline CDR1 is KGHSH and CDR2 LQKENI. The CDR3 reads CASSLAWTGVTDTQYF. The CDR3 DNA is TGTGCCAGCTCACTCGCCTGGACAGGGGTCACAGATACGCAGTATTTT.

The CDR3 DNA reads as TGCGCCAGCAGCTTGGCCTTAGGGACAGTTATTAGCACAGATACGCAGTATTTT. It codes for CASSLALGTVISTDTQYF. The gene calls are TRBV5-1 and TRBJ2-3, with 7 positions matching TRBD1. This CDR3 contains 18 residues. Germline trimming cut 0 bases from V and 0 bases from J; bases unmatched to any gene: 10. Germline V CDR1 and CDR2: SGHRS, YFSETQ.

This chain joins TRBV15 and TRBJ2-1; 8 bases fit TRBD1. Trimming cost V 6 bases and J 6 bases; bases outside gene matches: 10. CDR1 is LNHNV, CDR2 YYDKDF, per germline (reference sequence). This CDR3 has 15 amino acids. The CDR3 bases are TGTGCCACCAGTCGAACCGGGACAGGAATCAATGAGCAGTTCTTC. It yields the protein CATSRTGTGINEQFF.

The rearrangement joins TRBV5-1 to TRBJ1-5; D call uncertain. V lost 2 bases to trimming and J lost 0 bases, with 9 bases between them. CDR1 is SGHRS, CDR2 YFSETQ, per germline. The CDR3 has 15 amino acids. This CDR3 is CASSLEGSSNQPQHF. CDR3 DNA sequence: TGCGCCAGCAGCTTAGAAGGGAGTAGCAATCAGCCCCAGCATTTT.

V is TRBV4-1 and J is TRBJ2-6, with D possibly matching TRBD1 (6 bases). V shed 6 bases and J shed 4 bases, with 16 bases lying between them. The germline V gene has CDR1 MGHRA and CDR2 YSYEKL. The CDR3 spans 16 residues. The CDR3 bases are TGCGCCAGCAGGGAGTCGGGACAATCAGGGGCCAACGTCCTGACTTTC. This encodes CASRESGQSGANVLTF.

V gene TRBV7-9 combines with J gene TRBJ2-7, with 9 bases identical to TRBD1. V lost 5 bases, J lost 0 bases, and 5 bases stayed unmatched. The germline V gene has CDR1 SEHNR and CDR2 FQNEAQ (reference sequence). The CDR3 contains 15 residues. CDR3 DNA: TGTGCCAGCAGCCGAAGACAGGGGGGCTCCTACGAGCAGTACTTC. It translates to CASSRRQGGSYEQYF.

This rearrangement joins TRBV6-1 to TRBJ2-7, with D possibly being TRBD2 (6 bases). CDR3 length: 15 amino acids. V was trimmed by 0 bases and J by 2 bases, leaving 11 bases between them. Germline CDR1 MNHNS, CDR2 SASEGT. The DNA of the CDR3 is TGTGCCAGCAGTGAAGCGGTAGCGGCAGCCTACGAGCAGTACTTC. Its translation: CASSEAVAAAYEQYF.

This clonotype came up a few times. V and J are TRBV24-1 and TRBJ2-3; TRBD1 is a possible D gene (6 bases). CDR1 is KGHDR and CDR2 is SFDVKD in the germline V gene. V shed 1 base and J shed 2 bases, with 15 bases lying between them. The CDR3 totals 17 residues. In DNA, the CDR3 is TGTGCCACCAGTGATTTTCCCAGGGGAAGAACCACAGATACGCAGTATTTT. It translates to CATSDFPRGRTTDTQYF.